These 29 T cell receptor beta chains were sequenced from one sample in a study of T cell responses to AZD1222 COVID-19 vaccine. This table comes from immunoSEQ multiplex PCR, and its TCRdb copy is limited to in-frame clones, with some not included. The sample records about 42,000 clones, around 88% being singletons. The sample was peripheral blood, taken 28 days after the second AZD1222 dose. These receptor sequences come from an adult who received the AZD1222 COVID-19 vaccine.

The CDR3 nucleotides read TGTGCCAGCAGCTTAACGGGACAGGGTGACGAGCAGTACTTC. Its protein is CASSLTGQGDEQYF. V usage is TRBV7-3 and J usage is TRBJ2-7; TRBD1 agrees at 9 bases. V trimming: 0 bases; J trimming: 5 bases; junction bases outside the gene matches: 2. This CDR3 contains 14 residues. Germline V lookup: CDR1 SGHTA, CDR2 FQGTGA.

The chain employs TRBV3-1 (or the pseudogene TRBV3-2) and TRBJ2-3; D is possibly TRBD1 or TRBD2 (5 bases each). The CDR3 loop spans 15 amino acids. Trimming left V 4 bases short and J 1 base short, with 12 bases between. Germline-derived CDR1 and CDR2 are LGHDT and YNNKEL (reference sequence). CDR3 sequence reads: CASSLMGRGTDTQYF. The DNA for the CDR3 is TGTGCCAGCAGCCTGATGGGACGGGGCACAGATACGCAGTATTTT.

J is TRBJ1-3 and V is TRBV6-2 or TRBV6-3, with 9 bases aligning to TRBD1. CDR3 size: 15 residues. The ends lost 5 bases at V and 2 bases at J; junction bases unmatched: 4. The germline V gene has CDR1 MNHEY and CDR2 SVGEGT. This CDR3 reads CASSRTGAAGNTIYF. The CDR3, as DNA: TGTGCCAGCAGTCGGACAGGGGCCGCTGGAAACACCATATATTTT.

The CDR3 bases are TGTGCCAGCAGTTTAAGTGTAGGGCACTATGGCTACACCTTC. Amino acid sequence: CASSLSVGHYGYTF. The rearrangement uses TRBV28 and TRBJ1-2; D unclear. Deletions cut 2 bases from V and 3 bases from J, with 10 bases between. CDR3 length: 14 amino acids. Germline assignment: CDR1 MDHEN and CDR2 SYDVKM.

CDR3 coding DNA: TGTGCCAGTAGTATGTCAGCCACAGGGGGCCGTCTTTATGGCTACACCTTC. This gives the protein CASSMSATGGRLYGYTF. The chain employs TRBV19 and TRBJ1-2, with TRBD1 matching 9 bases. The CDR3 sequence is 17 residues long. V shed 3 bases and J 5 bases; nucleotides not matched to a gene: 13. The germline V gene has CDR1 LNHDA and CDR2 SQIVND (reference sequence).

V is TRBV29-1 and J is TRBJ2-3; D is uncertain. V gave up 4 bases and J gave up 3 bases, with 14 bases separating them. This CDR3 spans 14 amino acids. Germline CDR1 is SQVTM and CDR2 is ANQGSEA. CDR3 bases: TGCAGCGTTGCAAGACAACCGATAACAGATACGCAGTATTTT. This encodes CSVARQPITDTQYF.

CDR3 sequence reads: CAINPEGWGYGYTF. DNA of the CDR3: TGTGCCATCAATCCAGAGGGCTGGGGCTATGGCTACACCTTC. This sequence joins TRBV10-3 and TRBJ1-2; D unresolved. Looked up from germline, CDR1 is ENHRY and CDR2 is SYGVKD. The CDR3 length is 14 residues. V lost 7 bases, J lost 4 bases, and 16 bases lay in between.

The chain has TRBV7-2 and TRBJ1-2; no firm D call. CDR3 length equals 15 residues. The ends were cut back, 6 bases at V and 0 bases at J, with 14 bases in the middle. The germline gives CDR1 SGHTA, CDR2 FQGNSA. CDR3 region: CASSPPGVPNYGYTF. The CDR3 DNA reads as TGTGCCAGCAGTCCCCCCGGAGTCCCTAACTATGGCTACACCTTC.

The chain couples TRBV12-3 or TRBV12-4 to TRBJ1-2; the D gene is possibly TRBD1 (5 bases). CDR3 length equals 13 residues. Trimming left V 1 base short and J 8 bases short, with 11 bases between. The chain's CDR3 is CASSLGRVWGYTF. The DNA of the CDR3 is TGTGCCAGCAGTTTAGGCAGGGTTTGGGGCTACACCTTC.

This rearrangement joins TRBV6-5 to TRBJ1-1; no clear D gene. CDR3 size: 15 residues. Trimming removed 2 bases at V and 1 base at J, with 11 bases between. From germline, CDR1 is MNHEY and CDR2 SVGAGI. The CDR3 DNA follows: TGTGCCAGCAGTTACGGTGGGGTTTCGAACACTGAAGCTTTCTTT. Translating it yields CASSYGGVSNTEAFF.

V is TRBV7-2 and J is TRBJ1-4, with TRBD1 matching over 8 bases. Per germline, CDR1 SGHTA and CDR2 FQGNSA. The V and J ends lost 5 bases and 3 bases, in that order; junction bases with no gene match: 2. This CDR3 region has 14 residues. The CDR3 DNA sequence: TGTGCCAGCAGCCAGGGGGCGGCTAATGAAAAACTGTTTTTT. It codes for CASSQGAANEKLFF.

The CDR3 DNA reads TGTGCCAGCAGCCAAGTAGAGCAGGCTAGACGGAACACTGAAGCTTTCTTT. Translating gives CASSQVEQARRNTEAFF. This chain uses TRBV4-2 with TRBJ1-1; D unresolved. The CDR3 runs to 17 residues. The V gene's germline CDR1 is LGHNA and CDR2 YNFKEQ. Trimming removed 1 base at V and 1 base at J, with 16 bases between.

The chain uses TRBV7-2 and TRBJ1-2; tentatively, D is TRBD1 (6 bases). From germline, CDR1 is SGHTA and CDR2 FQGNSA. Trimming removed 6 bases from V and 1 base from J, with 24 bases in between. The CDR3 spans 18 residues. CDR3: CASSPLGQGSPFNYGYTF. The CDR3 DNA follows: TGTGCCAGCAGTCCCCTCGGGCAGGGGTCTCCATTTAACTATGGCTACACCTTC.

The J gene is TRBJ2-4, the V gene TRBV11-2, with 7 bases matching TRBD1. The V gene's germline CDR1 is SGHAT and CDR2 FQNNGV. The CDR3 is 18 amino acids. J gave up 6 bases and V 0 bases, and 14 bases lay outside the gene matches. Here the CDR3 reads CASSLDYPDRAQGNIQYF. CDR3 coding DNA: TGTGCCAGCAGCTTAGATTACCCCGACAGGGCCCAGGGAAACATTCAGTACTTC. Filled out from reference TRBV11-2 and TRBJ2-4, the complete variable domain reads EAGVAQSPRYKIIEKRQSVAFWCNPISGHATLYWYQQILGQGPKLLIQFQNNGVVDDSQLPKDRFSAERLKGVDSTLKIQPAKLEDSAVYLCASSLDYPDRAQGNIQYFGAGTRLSVL.

The chain joins TRBV9 to TRBJ1-5; D perhaps matches TRBD1 (5 bases). CDR1 and CDR2 (germline): SGDLS, YYNGEE. This CDR3 spans 15 amino acids. The V end was cut by 1 base, the J end by 7 bases, with 15 bases between. CDR3 sequence (DNA): TGTGCCAGCAGCGTATCCGGGGCTCCAGGGCAGCCCCAGCATTTT. It specifies CASSVSGAPGQPQHF.

The V gene is TRBV19, the J gene TRBJ2-2; TRBD2 matches at 7 bases. Trimming at V came to 7 bases and at J to 0 bases, leaving 5 bases not matched to a gene. Germline-derived CDR1 and CDR2 are LNHDA and SQIVND (reference sequence). The CDR3 extends over 15 amino acids. The CDR3 protein is CASTQLAPNTGELFF. CDR3 nucleotides: TGTGCCAGTACCCAACTAGCGCCGAACACCGGGGAGCTGTTTTTT.

J is TRBJ1-1 and V is TRBV3-1 (or the pseudogene TRBV3-2), with D perhaps matching TRBD1 (6 bases). CDR1 and CDR2 (germline): LGHDT, YNNKEL (reference sequence). The CDR3 is 14 amino acids. V dropped 0 bases and J dropped 2 bases, with 7 bases sitting between them. The CDR3 DNA is TGTGCCAGCAGCCAAGATGGGGGCAACACTGAAGCTTTCTTT. Translated, it gives CASSQDGGNTEAFF.

The chain has TRBV27 and TRBJ2-1; perhaps TRBD2 as D (6 bases). V dropped 5 bases and J dropped 6 bases, with 20 bases sitting between them. Germline V gene lookup returns CDR1 MNHEY and CDR2 SMNVEV (reference sequence). The CDR3 has 16 residues. The CDR3 protein is CASSHRSTSGSNEQFF. The CDR3 DNA reads TGTGCCAGCAGTCACCGTTCGACTAGTGGGTCCAATGAGCAGTTCTTC.

The CDR3 nucleotides read TGTGCCAGCAGTCCCGCCTCGGGAGCGGGGGGGAGGGGGACCCAGTACTTC. Protein: CASSPASGAGGRGTQYF. This rearrangement joins TRBV7-2 to TRBJ2-5; TRBD2 matches 10 bases. The V segment lost 6 bases and the J segment 7 bases; nucleotides outside the gene matches: 17. Germline V gene data show CDR1 as SGHTA and CDR2 as FQGNSA. The CDR3 contains 17 residues.

The CDR3, as DNA: TGTGCCAGCAGTTTCTCCGACAGAGCCTCCTATGGCTACACCTTC. Translating gives CASSFSDRASYGYTF. V is TRBV27 and J is TRBJ1-2; D possibly corresponds to TRBD1 (5 bases). CDR1 and CDR2 (germline): MNHEY, SMNVEV (reference sequence). Trimming removed 3 bases at V and 4 bases at J, with 15 bases between. This CDR3 comprises 15 residues.

This sequence joins TRBV7-9 and TRBJ1-1, with D unresolved. From germline, CDR1 is SEHNR and CDR2 FQNEAQ (reference sequence). V lost 1 base, J lost 4 bases, and 10 bases lay in between. The CDR3 loop spans 14 amino acids. CDR3 in DNA: TGTGCCAGCAGCTTAGATCTGGGAAGCACTGAAGCTTTCTTT. It encodes CASSLDLGSTEAFF.

The CDR3 sequence: CASSAWGGETQYF. DNA for the CDR3: TGTGCCAGCAGCGCCTGGGGGGGAGAGACCCAGTACTTC. The genes are TRBV7-3 and TRBJ2-5; 7 bases fit TRBD2. This CDR3 region has 13 residues. CDR1 and CDR2 (germline): SGHTA, FQGTGA. Trimming removed 5 bases from V and 4 bases from J; junction bases left unmatched: 4.

CDR3 protein: CASSESRSTDTQYF. In DNA form, the CDR3 reads TGTGCCAGCAGTGAATCCAGAAGCACAGATACGCAGTATTTT. The chain is built from TRBV2 and TRBJ2-3; D unresolved. There are 14 residues in the CDR3. The germline gives CDR1 SNHLY, CDR2 FYNNEI. V lost 2 bases and J 0 bases, leaving 6 bases between the germline ends.

The rearrangement links TRBV5-4 to TRBJ2-3; D call uncertain. CDR1 and CDR2 (germline): SGHNT, YYREEE (reference sequence). The ends were cut back, 2 bases at V and 4 bases at J, with 11 bases in the middle. This CDR3 has 14 residues. The CDR3 sequence is CASSFSLLADTQYF. The DNA of the CDR3 is TGTGCCAGCAGCTTCTCCTTATTGGCAGATACGCAGTATTTT.

V is TRBV3-1 (or the pseudogene TRBV3-2) and J is TRBJ2-5; weak D call: TRBD2 (6 bases). The CDR3 sequence is 16 residues long. The V gene lost 0 bases and the J gene lost 4 bases, with 15 bases spanning the gap. Germline CDR1 reads LGHDT; CDR2 reads YNNKEL (reference sequence). The DNA for the CDR3 is TGTGCCAGCAGCCAAGATGGGGCAGGAGGGTCAGAGACCCAGTACTTC. Translation: CASSQDGAGGSETQYF.

For this clone: In the same sample, other DNA sequences code for this CDR3. The chain carries TRBV12-3 or TRBV12-4 and TRBJ2-1; maybe TRBD2 (5 bases). V was clipped by 7 bases and J by 0 bases, with 7 bases between them. The CDR3 runs to 13 residues. This CDR3 reads CASTGSSYNEQFF. The DNA for the CDR3 is TGTGCCAGCACTGGGAGCTCCTACAATGAGCAGTTCTTC.

The rearrangement links TRBV10-2 to TRBJ2-7; 10 bases align to TRBD1. This CDR3 comprises 14 residues. The trim removed 10 bases at V and 4 bases at J, leaving 10 bases unmatched. Germline lookup yields CDR1 WSHSY and CDR2 SAAADI. CDR3 coding DNA: TGCGCCACATGGGGGGGACAGGGGCGTTACGAGCAGTACTTC. Translated, it gives CATWGGQGRYEQYF.

V usage is TRBV18 and J usage is TRBJ1-2, with 9 bases aligning to TRBD1. The V gene end was trimmed by 4 bases and the J gene end by 4 bases; junction bases not matched to a gene: 7. CDR3 length: 15 residues. The V gene's germline CDR1 is KGHSH and CDR2 LQKENI. The CDR3 nucleotides are TGTGCCAGCTCACTAGGGACAGGGCGTCGCTATGGCTACACCTTC. It yields the protein CASSLGTGRRYGYTF.

The CDR3 reads CASSFAGASGNTIYF. The CDR3 nucleotides read TGTGCCAGCAGTTTTGCGGGGGCCTCTGGAAACACCATATATTTT. V and J are TRBV28 and TRBJ1-3; a weak D match, TRBD1 (6 bases). Germline V gene sequence: CDR1 MDHEN, CDR2 SYDVKM. V was clipped by 3 bases and J by 0 bases, with 9 bases between them. This CDR3 spans 15 amino acids.